These T cell receptor beta chains were read from a single sample in a study of cytomegalovirus exposure and HLA in healthy donors. The method was immunoSEQ multiplex PCR; TCRdb's version includes in-frame clones alone and lacks a portion of them. The sample lists approximately 95,000 clones, approximately 80% seen once, with about 4.4% in the top ten. Specimen: PBMCs. These receptors were obtained from a woman in her seventies in good health and CMV-seropositive. CDR3s include the opening cysteine and the closing phenylalanine or tryptophan. D genes are given only for firm matches. Some rows have no size entry. The others give once, few or many, or a class for an expanded clone.

d_gene,v_gene,abundance,j_gene,CDR3nt,CDR3aa
NA,TRBV19,NA,TRBJ2-7,TGTGCCAGTAGTATAGGGCGGAACTCCTACGAGCAGTACTTC,CASSIGRNSYEQYF
NA,TRBV6-4,NA,TRBJ2-2,TGTGCCAGCAGTGACCATCACACCGGGGAGCTGTTTTTT,CASSDHHTGELFF
NA,TRBV10-3,NA,TRBJ1-6,TGTGCCATCAGTGAGGCCCTGGGGCAGCCTACCCCCCTCCACTTT,CAISEALGQPTPLHF
NA,TRBV7-2,few,TRBJ1-1,TGTGCCAGCAGCCCGACGACAGTGTCTGAAGCTTTCTTT,CASSPTTVSEAFF
NA,TRBV18,NA,TRBJ1-1,TGTGCCAGCTCGTCGGGGGGCGGCACTGAAGCTTTCTTT,CASSSGGGTEAFF
TRBD2,TRBV27,NA,TRBJ2-2,TGTGCCAGCAGTCCCATAGCGGGGTCGAACACCGGGGAGCTGTTTTTT,CASSPIAGSNTGELFF
NA,TRBV27,NA,TRBJ1-3,TGTGCCAGTTCCGACCGGGGAGCGCCCGGGAGGGGAAACACCATATATTTT,CASSDRGAPGRGNTIYF
TRBD2,TRBV6-5,NA,TRBJ2-1,TGTGCCAGCAGTTACTCGGAGGGCCCGGGGGGTGAGCAGTTCTTC,CASSYSEGPGGEQFF
TRBD1,TRBV25-1,once,TRBJ1-1,TGTGCCAGCGCTCGGACAGGGGCGTACACTGAAGCTTTCTTT,CASARTGAYTEAFF
NA,TRBV11-2,NA,TRBJ2-2,TGTGCCAGCAGCTTACGTACAGGGCACGTTGGCACCGGGGAGCTGTTTTTT,CASSLRTGHVGTGELFF
NA,TRBV30,few,TRBJ1-1,TGTGCCTGGAGTGTTGGAGTTCAAACTGAAGCTTTCTTT,CAWSVGVQTEAFF
TRBD2,TRBV28,few,TRBJ2-1,TGTGCCAGCAGTTTAAGGTCCTCGGGAGGGGCGCAGTTCTTC,CASSLRSSGGAQFF
TRBD2,TRBV13,NA,TRBJ2-2,TGTGCCAGCAGCTATCGAGGACTAGCGGTCACGGGCCCCGGGGAGCTGTTTTTT,CASSYRGLAVTGPGELFF
NA,TRBV6-6,NA,TRBJ1-1,TGTGCCAGCAGTTTGTTGGGGGGGGACACTGAAGCTTTCTTT,CASSLLGGDTEAFF
NA,TRBV11-3,few,TRBJ2-1,TGTGCCAGCAGCTTAGGGCGGGACTTCAATGAGCAGTTCTTC,CASSLGRDFNEQFF
TRBD2,TRBV29-1,NA,TRBJ2-3,TGCAGCGTGCCCCCTAGCGGGAAGAACACAGATACGCAGTATTTT,CSVPPSGKNTDTQYF
TRBD1,TRBV7-2,NA,TRBJ1-2,TGTGCCAGCAGCCACCGGACAGGGGATGGCTACACCTTC,CASSHRTGDGYTF
NA,TRBV7-8,NA,TRBJ1-3,TGTGCCAGCAGCCCCCTCGGGGGTAGCCCTGGAAACACCATATATTTT,CASSPLGGSPGNTIYF
TRBD2,TRBV6-4,NA,TRBJ2-2,TGTGCCAGCAGCCCTATAGCCGGGGAGGGCACCGGGGAGCTGTTTTTT,CASSPIAGEGTGELFF
TRBD1,TRBV7-7,NA,TRBJ2-5,TGTGCTAGCAGCTTAAGCCCAGGGGGAGAGACCCAGTACTTC,CASSLSPGGETQYF